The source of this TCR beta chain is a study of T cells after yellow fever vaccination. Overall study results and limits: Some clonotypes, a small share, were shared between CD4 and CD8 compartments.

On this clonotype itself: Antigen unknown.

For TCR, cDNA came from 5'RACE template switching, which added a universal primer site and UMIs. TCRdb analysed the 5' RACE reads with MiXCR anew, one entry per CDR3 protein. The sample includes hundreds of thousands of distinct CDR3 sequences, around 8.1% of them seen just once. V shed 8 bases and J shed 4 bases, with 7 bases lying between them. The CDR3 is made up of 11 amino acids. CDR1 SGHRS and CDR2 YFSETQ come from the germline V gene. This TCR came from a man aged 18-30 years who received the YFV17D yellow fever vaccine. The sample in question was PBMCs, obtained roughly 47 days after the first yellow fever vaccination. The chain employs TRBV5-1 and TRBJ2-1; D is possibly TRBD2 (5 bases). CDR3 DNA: TGCGCCAGTACTAGGTACAATGAGCAGTTCTTC. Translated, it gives CASTRYNEQFF.